This T cell receptor beta chain was identified during a study of PD-L1 blockade in urothelial cancer. Whole-study results and caveats: Blood TCR clonality below the median before treatment was a predictor of better survival.

In germline, CDR1 is SGHNT, CDR2 YYREEE (reference sequence). CDR3 length: 18 amino acids. V shed 0 bases, J shed 3 bases, and the junction held 9 bases outside the gene matches. The data were produced by immunoSEQ multiplex PCR, yet TCRdb's version contains in-frame clones alone and is incomplete. The sample contains some 110,000 clones, approximately 90% of which appear only once. Noted time point: peripheral blood 6 weeks after treatment start. With regard to this clone: Its specificity is unknown.

V gene TRBV5-4 combines with J gene TRBJ2-6; 7 positions match TRBD1. The specimen comprised PBMCs, sampled around atezolizumab (anti-PD-L1) treatment. This receptor was identified in a man aged 60 to 69 with urothelial cancer. CDR3 sequence: CASSLAWTGRRGANVLTF. The CDR3 DNA follows: TGTGCCAGCAGCTTGGCATGGACAGGAAGACGTGGGGCCAACGTCCTGACTTTC.